Presented here are 2 T cell receptor beta chains from one specimen sequenced in a study of T cells after yellow fever vaccination. TCRdb reanalysed the 5' RACE reads using MiXCR and keeps one entry per CDR3 protein. The table has some 320,000 distinct CDR3 sequences, 8.7% seen once. The source material was PBMCs, sampled on the day of the first yellow fever vaccination. These receptor sequences come from a man aged 18-30 years who received the YFV17D yellow fever vaccine.

This clonotype was seen a handful of times. V usage is TRBV20-1 and J usage is TRBJ1-2, with D perhaps matching TRBD1 (5 bases). V shed 5 bases and J shed 4 bases, with 11 bases lying between them. CDR1 is DFQATT and CDR2 is SNEGSKA in the germline V gene (reference sequence). CDR3 length: 12 amino acids. The CDR3 loop reads CSAPRGPYGYTF. CDR3 DNA sequence: TGCAGTGCTCCTAGGGGTCCCTATGGCTACACCTTC.

This clonotype was counted between two and nine times. The genes are TRBV12-5 and TRBJ2-5, with D perhaps matching TRBD1 or TRBD2 (5 bases each). With 5 bases removed from V and 5 bases from J, the gap between germline ends came to 12 bases. Germline CDR1 and CDR2: LGHNT and FRNRAP. CDR3 size: 13 residues. Written as DNA, the CDR3 is TGTGCTAGTGGTATAGGGACGAGGGAGACCCAGTACTTC. Its translation: CASGIGTRETQYF.